This is a list of T cell receptor beta chains from one sample in a study of shared clonotypes between healthy human individuals. Repertoires were generated with immunoSEQ multiplex PCR, while TCRdb's copy carries only in-frame clones and drops some. The sample holds about 1,800,000 clones, about 95% seen once. Specimen: naive CD8+ T cells sorted from blood. The receptor set was obtained from a man between 18 and 29 years old in good health. Each CDR3 is given with its conserved first and last residue. D genes are given only for firm matches. Only some rows state a clone size, as once, few, many or a class for expanded clones.

clone_size	v_call	d_call	j_call	cdr3_nt	cdr3_aa
NA	TRBV4-1	NA	TRBJ1-4	TGCGCCAGCAGCCAAGACAGGGCTGAAAAACTGTTTTTT	CASSQDRAEKLFF
NA	TRBV14	NA	TRBJ1-3	TGTGCCAGCAGCCAAGATGGAACAAGCGGAAACACCATATATTTT	CASSQDGTSGNTIYF
NA	TRBV11-2	NA	TRBJ1-1	TGTGCCAGCAGCCCGGGGCTGAACACTGAAGCTTTCTTT	CASSPGLNTEAFF
NA	TRBV5-6	NA	TRBJ2-7	TGTCCTTCAGTCCGGACATTCTACGAGCAGTACTTC	CPSVRTFYEQYF
NA	TRBV9	NA	TRBJ1-1	TGTGCCAGCAGTCCCTGGGGCGCGGGGGGCACTGAAGCTTTCTTT	CASSPWGAGGTEAFF
NA	TRBV6-1	NA	TRBJ1-5	TGTGCCAGCAGTGAAGACAGGGACGGTGGCAATCAGCCCCAGCATTTT	CASSEDRDGGNQPQHF
NA	TRBV7-9	NA	TRBJ2-1	TGTGCCAGCAGCTCTATGAAGAGTGAGCAGTTCTTC	CASSSMKSEQFF
NA	TRBV13	NA	TRBJ2-3	TGTGCCAGCAGCTTACGGGGGTCGGGAGTCCCTCTTACAGATACGCAGTATTTT	CASSLRGSGVPLTDTQYF
NA	TRBV13	NA	TRBJ2-7	TGTGCCAGCAGCTCCAGATCGGGGCAGGGATCGACGGGTTGGTCCTACGAGCAGTACTTC	CASSSRSGQGSTGWSYEQYF
NA	TRBV28	NA	TRBJ2-4	TGTGCCAGCAGTTTGTGGGGGGGCCGGGGCATTCAGTACTTC	CASSLWGGRGIQYF
NA	TRBV6-6	NA	TRBJ2-2	TGTGCCAGCTCATGGGGAACCGGGGAGCTGTTTTTT	CASSWGTGELFF
NA	TRBV18	NA	TRBJ1-5	TGTGCCAGCTCACCAAGTGACGGGGACAATCAGCCCCAGCATTTT	CASSPSDGDNQPQHF
NA	TRBV28	NA	TRBJ1-1	TGTGCCAGCAGTTTATCAGGGGCTGGGACTGAAGCTTTCTTT	CASSLSGAGTEAFF
NA	TRBV30	TRBD2	TRBJ2-3	TGTGCCTGGAGTGTATCACTAGCGGAGACGGTAGATACGCAGTATTTT	CAWSVSLAETVDTQYF
NA	TRBV5-5	TRBD1	TRBJ1-2	TGTGCCAGCAGCTTGGGCGAAGGGGGCGAGGACTATGGCTACACCTTC	CASSLGEGGEDYGYTF
NA	TRBV4-1	NA	TRBJ1-3	TGCGCCAGCAGCCAATCAGCGACGGCTCCTGGAAACACCATATATTTT	CASSQSATAPGNTIYF
NA	TRBV19	TRBD1	TRBJ2-1	TGTGCCAGTAGTATAACAGGGGTAGCAGGGAACAATGAGCAGTTCTTC	CASSITGVAGNNEQFF
NA	TRBV7-9	NA	TRBJ2-2	TGTGCCAGCAGCTTAATCGGGAGCGGGGAGCTGTTTTTT	CASSLIGSGELFF
NA	TRBV13	TRBD2	TRBJ2-3	TGTGCCAGCAGCCTCGATGGACTAGCGGGAGCAGATACGCAGTATTTT	CASSLDGLAGADTQYF
NA	TRBV27	TRBD1	TRBJ1-2	TGTGCCAGCAGTTTGGAATATACAGGGGCTAGTGGCTACACCTTC	CASSLEYTGASGYTF
NA	TRBV5-8	TRBD1	TRBJ1-1	TGTGCCAGCAGCGGGGGGCAGGGGGCCATGAACACTGAAGCTTTCTTT	CASSGGQGAMNTEAFF
NA	TRBV27	NA	TRBJ1-6	TGTGCCAGCAGTTGGGGGAGCTCCTATAATTCACCCCTCCACTTT	CASSWGSSYNSPLHF
NA	TRBV6-5	TRBD1	TRBJ2-7	TGTGCCAGCAGTTACTCTCCGGGACAGGGCTACGAGCAGTACTTC	CASSYSPGQGYEQYF
once	TRBV7-9	NA	TRBJ2-3	TGTGCCAGCAGCTTAAGGGGAGCAGGGGCCCCTTTAGATACGCAGTATTTT	CASSLRGAGAPLDTQYF
NA	TRBV6-1	TRBD2	TRBJ2-7	TGTGCCAGCAGTGAAGCGGGCGGGGGGGCTTCATGGGAGCAGTACTTC	CASSEAGGGASWEQYF
NA	TRBV28	NA	TRBJ2-7	TGTGCCAGCAGTTTAGAGTTTCACAGCTCCTACGAGCAGTACTTC	CASSLEFHSSYEQYF
NA	TRBV7-3	NA	TRBJ2-1	TGTGCCAGCAGCTTAACGTCTTTTAATGAGCAGTTCTTC	CASSLTSFNEQFF
NA	TRBV4-1	TRBD1	TRBJ1-1	TGCGCCAGCAGCGATGGACAGGGTTTTATGACTGAAGCTTTCTTT	CASSDGQGFMTEAFF
NA	TRBV7-9	NA	TRBJ2-7	TGTGCCAGCAGCTTCGATCCGGGATTGTACGAGCAGTACTTC	CASSFDPGLYEQYF
NA	TRBV9	NA	TRBJ1-2	TGTGCCAGCAGCGTAGCCTTGGAGAATAGTCCTGTTGGCTACACCTTC	CASSVALENSPVGYTF
NA	TRBV7-9	NA	TRBJ2-7	TGTGCCAGCAGCTTTTTACGGGACGGACCCTACGAGCAGTACTTC	CASSFLRDGPYEQYF
NA	TRBV6-5	NA	TRBJ1-2	TGTGCCAGCAGTTACGGGGCCGGCTACACCTTC	CASSYGAGYTF